A single count supports the clone carrying this T cell receptor beta chain. The antigen remains undetermined. The entry originates in a study of T-cell memory formation after mild COVID-19. General study results and limits: Cross-reactive memory apparently joined, as some responding clones appeared in pre-infection memory. Whether day 37 second-wave clones are SARS-CoV-2-specific was not confirmed.

The CDR3 covers 12 residues. Germline lookup yields CDR1 KGHDR and CDR2 SFDVKD. The ends were cut back, 9 bases at V and 4 bases at J, with 8 bases in the middle. TCRdb re-called the 5' RACE reads through MiXCR, storing one row per CDR3 protein. The data contain about 130,000 distinct CDR3 sequences, almost 25% of them singletons. This chain links TRBV24-1 with TRBJ2-2, with D tentatively TRBD1 (5 bases). This clonotype was sampled from an adult woman who had mild COVID-19 (a few samples of this study predate the infection). Cell type and time point are not known. Sequenced material: PBMCs or a T cell subset sorted from them (not recorded which). CDR3 bases: TGTGCCACCTCGCAGGGCACCGGGGAGCTGTTTTTT. This codes for CATSQGTGELFF.